Sequencing of this T cell receptor beta chain was carried out in a study of post-analysis software for immune sequencing data. Study at large: Patients with relapsing-remitting, secondary progressive and progressive-relapsing multiple sclerosis courses were all represented. Study observations and caveats: Five or six TRBV segments, TRBV5-6, TRBV5-1 and TRBV20-1 among them, were found more frequent in patients than controls. Among multiple sclerosis patients, normalized Chao1 diversity was significantly below that of controls. F-measure co-clustering was strong for batch-matched samples.

Included in the TCR beta cDNA libraries were unique molecular identifiers. Input of about 0.9 to 10 million T cells yielded 550,000 or so cDNA molecules. TCRdb recomputed calls from the PCR reads with MiXCR, one row per CDR3 protein. The sample carries some 500,000 distinct CDR3 sequences, under 55% recorded once. This clonotype has just one count. Antigen specificity is unknown. Germline V CDR1 and CDR2: MNHEY, SVGAGI. V was pared by 2 bases and J by 6 bases, with 10 bases between. CDR3 size: 13 residues. The rearrangement uses TRBV6-5 and TRBJ1-1; the D gene is possibly TRBD1 (6 bases). The sequence was collected from a girl aged 10 to 17 with multiple sclerosis. The source material was blood. The CDR3 DNA reads as TGTGCCAGCAGTTACGTGGCAGGGGCTGAAGCTTTCTTT. Protein: CASSYVAGAEAFF.